This passage covers 4 T cell receptor beta chains from one sample sequenced in a study of cytomegalovirus exposure and HLA in healthy donors (dated by TCRdb to 2017 to 2019). Library construction relied on the immunoSEQ multiplex PCR assay. For the multiplex PCR, a mixture combining 60 forward primers for TCR Vbeta segments and 13 reverse primers for TCR Jbeta segments was used. TCRdb took this table from immuneACCESS and kept in-frame rearrangements with V and J called. Such tables lack part of the clones; where checked against another copy, unresolved V genes explain under half of the gap, and the rest is unexplained. For this sample the table gives 90,000 to 110,000 clones, of which nearly 85% were detected only once. Jointly, the top ten make up about 6.3% of the sample. The sequenced sample consisted of PBMCs. The receptor set was obtained from a man aged 18 to 30 in good health and CMV-seronegative.

The J gene is TRBJ1-5, the V gene TRBV4-2; D gene uncertain. V dropped 0 bases and J dropped 0 bases, with 9 bases sitting between them. There are 16 residues in the CDR3. CDR1 is LGHNA, CDR2 YNFKEQ, per germline. As DNA, the CDR3 is TGTGCCAGCAGCCAAGATAGGGAGTATAGCAATCAGCCCCAGCATTTT. Residues: CASSQDREYSNQPQHF.

This chain joins TRBV5-1 and TRBJ2-7; 7 bases are a match to TRBD1. V trimming: 4 bases; J trimming: 6 bases; junction bases outside the gene matches: 13. CDR1 is SGHRS and CDR2 is YFSETQ in the germline V gene. This CDR3 is built from 15 residues. The CDR3 is CASSITTGLVFEQYF. Here the CDR3 DNA reads TGCGCCAGCAGCATAACGACAGGGCTGGTGTTCGAGCAGTACTTC. Combining the CDR3 with reference TRBV5-1 and TRBJ2-7 gives the whole variable domain KAGVTQTPRYLIKTRGQQVTLSCSPISGHRSVSWYQQTPGQGLQFLFEYFSETQRNKGNFPGRFSGRQFSNSRSEMNVSTLELGDSALYLCASSITTGLVFEQYFGPGTRLTVT.

The rearrangement uses TRBV4-1 and TRBJ2-7, with D possibly being TRBD2 (5 bases). In germline, CDR1 is MGHRA, CDR2 YSYEKL. Trimming took 5 bases from V and 1 from J, leaving 12 bases between them. This CDR3 contains 14 residues. Here the CDR3 reads CASSARRESYEQYF. CDR3 coding DNA: TGCGCCAGCAGCGCCCGACGGGAATCCTACGAGCAGTACTTC.

The chain recombines TRBV30 with TRBJ2-4; 7 bases line up with TRBD1. The length of the CDR3 is 14 residues. J lost 9 bases, V lost 3 bases, and 11 bases had no gene match. Germline loops: CDR1 GTSNPN, CDR2 SVGIG (reference sequence). The CDR3 sequence: CAWSPGHAGGIQYF. The CDR3 region has the DNA TGTGCCTGGAGCCCGGGACACGCAGGGGGCATTCAGTACTTC.